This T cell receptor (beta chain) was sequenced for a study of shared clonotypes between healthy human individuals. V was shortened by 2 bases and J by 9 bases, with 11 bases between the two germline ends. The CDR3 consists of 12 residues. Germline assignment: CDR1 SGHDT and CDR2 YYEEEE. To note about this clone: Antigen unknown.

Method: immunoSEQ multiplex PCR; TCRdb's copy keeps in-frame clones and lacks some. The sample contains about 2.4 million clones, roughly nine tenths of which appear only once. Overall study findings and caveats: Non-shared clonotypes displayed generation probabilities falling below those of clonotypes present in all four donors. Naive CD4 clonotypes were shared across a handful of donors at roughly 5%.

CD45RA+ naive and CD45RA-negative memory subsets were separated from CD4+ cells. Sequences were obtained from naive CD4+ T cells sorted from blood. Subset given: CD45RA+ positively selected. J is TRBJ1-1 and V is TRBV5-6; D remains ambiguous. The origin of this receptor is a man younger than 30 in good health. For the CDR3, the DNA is TGTGCCAGCAGCTTCGCGGGGTCAAAAGCTTTCTTT. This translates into CASSFAGSKAFF.